This T cell receptor beta chain was captured in a study of cytomegalovirus exposure and HLA in healthy donors. Study-wide points: The likely explanation for a cluster of highly shared sequence variants was sequencing artifact. Later, an analysis found that common viral pathogens appeared to be linked with several of the most significant clusters.

Of note for this clone: Antigen: not known.

PCR used 60 Vbeta primers and 13 Jbeta primers. Profiled with immunoSEQ multiplex PCR; TCRdb holds only in-frame clones, not every one. The data contain more than 200,000 clones, nearly 80% of them singletons. Trimming at V came to 6 bases and at J to 4 bases, leaving 12 bases not matched to a gene. The CDR3 loop spans 15 amino acids. The V gene's germline CDR1 is SNHLY and CDR2 FYNNEI. The sample consisted of PBMCs. The chain recombines TRBV2 with TRBJ2-7, with TRBD1 identical over 7 bases. This receptor was identified in a male donor in good health and CMV-seronegative. The CDR3 region is CASSRGQQNRYEQYF. DNA for the CDR3: TGTGCCAGCAGCCGGGGACAGCAAAATCGATACGAGCAGTACTTC.